This T cell receptor (beta chain) was documented in a study of cytomegalovirus exposure and HLA in healthy donors. Researchers ran the PCR with 60 Vbeta and 13 Jbeta primers. Libraries were prepared by immunoSEQ multiplex PCR; TCRdb keeps only in-frame clonotypes and omits some of them. The sample has about 120,000 clones; around 86% are singletons. V lost 3 bases to trimming and J lost 12 bases; unmatched junction nucleotides: 17. CDR1 is SGHDN, CDR2 FVKESK, per germline. The CDR3 consists of 16 residues. Study-level findings and limits: By HLA locus, TCR association rates varied in a later analysis, with DRB1 showing the most and HLA-C the fewest. The number of N-insertions in an Asian-associated ancestry cluster was reportedly below the roughly 670-donor mean in a later analysis.

With regard to this clone: Its antigen is undetermined.

The genes are TRBV14 and TRBJ2-1; 7 bases are shared with TRBD2. The clonotype comes from a woman aged 25 to 45 in good health and CMV-seronegative. What was sequenced was PBMCs. The DNA for the CDR3 is TGTGCCAGCAGCCACGTCGGACTAGAAGGGGCCCAGGGGCAGTTCTTC. Encoded protein: CASSHVGLEGAQGQFF.